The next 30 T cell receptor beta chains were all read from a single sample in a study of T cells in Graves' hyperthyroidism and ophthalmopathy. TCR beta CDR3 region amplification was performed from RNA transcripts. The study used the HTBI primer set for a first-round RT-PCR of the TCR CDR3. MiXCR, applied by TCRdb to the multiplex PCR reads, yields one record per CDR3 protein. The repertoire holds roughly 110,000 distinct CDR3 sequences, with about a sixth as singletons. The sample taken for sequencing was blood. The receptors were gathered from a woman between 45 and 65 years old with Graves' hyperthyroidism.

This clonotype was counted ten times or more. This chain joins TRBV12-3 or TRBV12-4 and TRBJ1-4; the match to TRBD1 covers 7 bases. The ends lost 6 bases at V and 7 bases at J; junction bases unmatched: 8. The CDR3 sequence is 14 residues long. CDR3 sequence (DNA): TGTGCCAGCAGACCAGGGGGAATGTCTGAAAAACTGTTTTTT. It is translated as CASRPGGMSEKLFF.

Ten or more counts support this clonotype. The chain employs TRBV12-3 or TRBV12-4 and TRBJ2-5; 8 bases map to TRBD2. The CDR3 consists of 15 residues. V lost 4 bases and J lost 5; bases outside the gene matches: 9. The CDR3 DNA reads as TGTGCCAGCAGTTCTGGGACTAGTACGGGTGAGACCCAGTACTTC. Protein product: CASSSGTSTGETQYF.

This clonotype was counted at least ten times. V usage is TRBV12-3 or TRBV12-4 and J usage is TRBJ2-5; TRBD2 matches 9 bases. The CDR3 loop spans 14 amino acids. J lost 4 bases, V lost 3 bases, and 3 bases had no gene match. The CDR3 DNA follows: TGTGCCAGCAGTTTCCTAGCGGGGACAGAGACCCAGTACTTC. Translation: CASSFLAGTETQYF.

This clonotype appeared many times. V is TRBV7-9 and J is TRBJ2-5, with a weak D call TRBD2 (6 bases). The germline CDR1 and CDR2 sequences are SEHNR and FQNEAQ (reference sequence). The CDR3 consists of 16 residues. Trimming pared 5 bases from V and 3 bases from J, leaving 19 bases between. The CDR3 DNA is TGTGCCAGCAGCGCCGGGGACTGGGGGGTTAAAGAGACCCAGTACTTC. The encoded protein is CASSAGDWGVKETQYF.

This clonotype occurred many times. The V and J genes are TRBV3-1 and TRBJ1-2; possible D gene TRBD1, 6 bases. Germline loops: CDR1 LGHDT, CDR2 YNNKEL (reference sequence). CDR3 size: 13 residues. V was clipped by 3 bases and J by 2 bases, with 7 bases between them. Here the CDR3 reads CASSHQGNYGYTF. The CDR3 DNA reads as TGTGCCAGCAGCCACCAGGGGAACTATGGCTACACCTTC.

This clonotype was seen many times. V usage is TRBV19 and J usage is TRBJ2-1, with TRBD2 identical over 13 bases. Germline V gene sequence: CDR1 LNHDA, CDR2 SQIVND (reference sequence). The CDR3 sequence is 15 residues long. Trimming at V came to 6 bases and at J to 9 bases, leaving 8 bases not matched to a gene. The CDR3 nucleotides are TGTGCCAGTAGCTCTGGACTAGCGGGAGATCGTGAGCAGTTCTTC. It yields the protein CASSSGLAGDREQFF.

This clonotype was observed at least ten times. The CDR3 sequence is CSASGSQETQYF. CDR3 nucleotides: TGCAGTGCTAGCGGCTCCCAGGAGACCCAGTACTTC. The V gene is TRBV20-1, the J gene TRBJ2-5; D is ambiguous. Trimming took off 3 bases at V and 5 bases at J, with 10 bases between the two ends. Germline V gene data show CDR1 as DFQATT and CDR2 as SNEGSKA (reference sequence). CDR3 size: 12 residues.

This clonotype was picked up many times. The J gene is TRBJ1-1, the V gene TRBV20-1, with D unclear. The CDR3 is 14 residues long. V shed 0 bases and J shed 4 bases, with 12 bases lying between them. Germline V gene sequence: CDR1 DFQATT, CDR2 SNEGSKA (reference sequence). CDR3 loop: CSARDPSMGTEAFF. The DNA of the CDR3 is TGCAGTGCTAGAGATCCCAGTATGGGCACTGAAGCTTTCTTT.

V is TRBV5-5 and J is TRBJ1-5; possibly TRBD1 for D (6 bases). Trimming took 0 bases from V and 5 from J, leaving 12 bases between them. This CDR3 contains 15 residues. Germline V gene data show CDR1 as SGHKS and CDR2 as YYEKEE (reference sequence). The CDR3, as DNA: TGTGCCAGCAGCTTGGGAGGACAGAGCGATCAGCCCCAGCATTTT. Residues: CASSLGGQSDQPQHF.

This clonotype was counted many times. CDR3 sequence: CASSKSTGLGTQYF. DNA of the CDR3: TGTGCCAGCAGTAAATCGACAGGGTTAGGGACCCAGTACTTC. The chain joins TRBV12-3 or TRBV12-4 to TRBJ2-5; 7 bases match TRBD1. V lost 5 bases, J lost 7 bases, and 10 bases stayed unmatched. CDR3 size: 14 residues.

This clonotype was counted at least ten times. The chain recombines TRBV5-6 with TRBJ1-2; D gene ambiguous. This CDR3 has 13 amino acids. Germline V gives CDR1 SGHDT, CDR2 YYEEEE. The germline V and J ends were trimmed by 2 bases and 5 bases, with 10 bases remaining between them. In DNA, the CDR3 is TGTGCCAGCAGCTTTGCGGAGGGTTATGGCTACACCTTC. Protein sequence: CASSFAEGYGYTF.

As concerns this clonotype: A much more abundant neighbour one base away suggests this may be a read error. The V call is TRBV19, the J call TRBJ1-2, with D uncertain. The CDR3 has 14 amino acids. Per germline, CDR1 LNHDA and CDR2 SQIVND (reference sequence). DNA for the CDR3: TGTGCCAGTAGGATCGCAGACCTCAGCTATGGCTACGCCTTC. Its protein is CASRIADLSYGYAF.

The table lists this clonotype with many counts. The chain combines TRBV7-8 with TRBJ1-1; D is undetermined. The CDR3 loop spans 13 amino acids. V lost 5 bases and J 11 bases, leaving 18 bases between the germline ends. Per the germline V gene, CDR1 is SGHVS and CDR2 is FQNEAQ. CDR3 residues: CASSPTLTRGAFF. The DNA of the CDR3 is TGTGCCAGCAGCCCAACCCTGACCCGTGGGGCTTTCTTT. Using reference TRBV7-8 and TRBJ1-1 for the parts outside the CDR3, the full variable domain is GAGVSQSPRYKVAKRGQDVALRCDPISGHVSLFWYQQALGQGPEFLTYFQNEAQLDKSGLPSDRFFAERPEGSVSTLKIQRTQQEDSAVYLCASSPTLTRGAFFGQGTRLTVV.

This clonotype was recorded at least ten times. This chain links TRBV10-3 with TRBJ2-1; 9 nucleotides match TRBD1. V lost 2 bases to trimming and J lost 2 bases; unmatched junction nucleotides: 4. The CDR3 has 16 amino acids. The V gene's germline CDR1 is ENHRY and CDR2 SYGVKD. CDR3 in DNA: TGTGCCATCAGTGAGATGTGGACAGGGGCCTACAATGAGCAGTTCTTC. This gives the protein CAISEMWTGAYNEQFF.

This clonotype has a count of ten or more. CDR3 residues: CASREQGKGETQYF. CDR3 sequence (DNA): TGTGCCAGCAGGGAACAGGGAAAGGGGGAGACCCAGTACTTC. The chain uses TRBV28 and TRBJ2-5; weak D call: TRBD1 (6 bases). V lost 6 bases, J lost 5 bases, and 16 bases lay in between. CDR1 MDHEN and CDR2 SYDVKM come from the germline V gene. The CDR3 has 14 residues. The full variable domain, rest sourced from reference TRBV28 and TRBJ2-5, is DVKVTQSSRYLVKRTGEKVFLECVQDMDHENMFWYRQDPGLGLRLIYFSYDVKMKEKGDIPEGYSVSREKKERFSLILESASTNQTSMYLCASREQGKGETQYFGPGTRLLVL.

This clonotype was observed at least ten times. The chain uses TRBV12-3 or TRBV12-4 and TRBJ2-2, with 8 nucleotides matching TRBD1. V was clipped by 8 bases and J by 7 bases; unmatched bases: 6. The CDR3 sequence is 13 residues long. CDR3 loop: CASSRGLNGELFF. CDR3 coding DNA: TGTGCCAGCTCCAGGGGGCTAAACGGGGAGCTGTTTTTT.

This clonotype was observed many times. CDR3 nucleotide sequence: TGTGCCAGCAGATACCGACAGGGGGAGGTGCAGTACGTC. Amino acid sequence: CASRYRQGEVQYV. The rearrangement joins TRBV6-1 to TRBJ2-7; TRBD1 aligns across 9 bases. Germline CDR1 is MNHNS and CDR2 is SASEGT. The ends lost 6 bases at V and 9 bases at J; junction bases unmatched: 9. The CDR3 contains 13 residues.

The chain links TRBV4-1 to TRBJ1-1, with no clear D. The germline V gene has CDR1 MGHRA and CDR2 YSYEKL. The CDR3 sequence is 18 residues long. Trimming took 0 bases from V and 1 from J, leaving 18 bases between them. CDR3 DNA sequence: TGCGCCAGCAGCCAAGATCCGCTCATGTCGGCGGGGAACACTGAAGCTTTCTTT. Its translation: CASSQDPLMSAGNTEAFF.

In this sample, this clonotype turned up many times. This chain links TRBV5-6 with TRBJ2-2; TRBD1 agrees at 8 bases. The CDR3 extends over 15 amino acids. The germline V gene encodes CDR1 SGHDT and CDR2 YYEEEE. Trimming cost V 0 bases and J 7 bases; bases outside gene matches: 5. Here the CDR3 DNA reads TGTGCCAGCAGCTTGGGGACAGGGTTGAACGGGGAGCTGTTTTTT. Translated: CASSLGTGLNGELFF.

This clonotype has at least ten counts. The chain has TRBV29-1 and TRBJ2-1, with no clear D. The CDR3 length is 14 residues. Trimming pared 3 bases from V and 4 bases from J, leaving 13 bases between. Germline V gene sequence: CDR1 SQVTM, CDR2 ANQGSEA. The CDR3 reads CSVDFVGGYNEQFF. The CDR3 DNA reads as TGCAGCGTTGATTTCGTCGGCGGATACAATGAGCAGTTCTTC.

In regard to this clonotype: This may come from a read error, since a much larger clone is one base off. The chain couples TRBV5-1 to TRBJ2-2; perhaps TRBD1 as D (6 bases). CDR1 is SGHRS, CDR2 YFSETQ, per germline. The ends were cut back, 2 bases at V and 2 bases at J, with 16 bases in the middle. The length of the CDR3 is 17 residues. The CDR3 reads CASSLPGHPSNTGELFF. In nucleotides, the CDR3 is TGCGCCAGCAGCTTACCGGGACACCCCAGCAACACCGGGGAGCTGTTTTTT. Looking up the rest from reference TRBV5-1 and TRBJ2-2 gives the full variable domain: KAGVTQTPRYLIKTRGQQVTLSCSPISGHRSVSWYQQTPGQGLQFLFEYFSETQRNKGNFPGRFSGRQFSNSRSEMNVSTLELGDSALYLCASSLPGHPSNTGELFFGEGSRLTVL.

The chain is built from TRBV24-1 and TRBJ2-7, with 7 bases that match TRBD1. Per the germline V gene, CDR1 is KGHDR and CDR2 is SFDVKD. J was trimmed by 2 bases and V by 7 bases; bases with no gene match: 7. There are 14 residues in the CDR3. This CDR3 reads CATREPGTAYEQYF. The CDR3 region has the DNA TGTGCCACCAGGGAACCCGGGACAGCCTACGAGCAGTACTTC.

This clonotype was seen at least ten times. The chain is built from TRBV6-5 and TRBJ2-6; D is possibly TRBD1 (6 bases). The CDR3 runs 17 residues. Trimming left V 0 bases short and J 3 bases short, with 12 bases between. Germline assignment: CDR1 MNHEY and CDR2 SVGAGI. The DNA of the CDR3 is TGTGCCAGCAGTTACTCCGCAGGGGTAAATGGGGCCAACGTCCTGACTTTC. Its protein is CASSYSAGVNGANVLTF.

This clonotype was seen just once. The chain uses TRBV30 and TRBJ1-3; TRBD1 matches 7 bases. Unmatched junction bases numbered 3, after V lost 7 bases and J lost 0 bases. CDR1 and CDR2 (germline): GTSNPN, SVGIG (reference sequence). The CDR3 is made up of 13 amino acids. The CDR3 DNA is TGTGCCTCGGGACAGAGCTCTGGAAACACCATATATTTT. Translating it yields CASGQSSGNTIYF.

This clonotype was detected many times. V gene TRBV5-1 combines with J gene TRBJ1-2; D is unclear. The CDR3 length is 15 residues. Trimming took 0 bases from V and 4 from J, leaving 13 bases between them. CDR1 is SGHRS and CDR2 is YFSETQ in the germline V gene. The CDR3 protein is CASSLVGGSPYGYTF. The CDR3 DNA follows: TGCGCCAGCAGCTTGGTGGGCGGATCGCCCTATGGCTACACCTTC.

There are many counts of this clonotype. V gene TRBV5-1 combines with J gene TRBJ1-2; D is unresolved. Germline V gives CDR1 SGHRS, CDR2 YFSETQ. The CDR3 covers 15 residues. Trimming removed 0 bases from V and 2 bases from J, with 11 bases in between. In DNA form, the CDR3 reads TGCGCCAGCAGCTTGGCCTTGTCAGCGAACTATGGCTACACCTTC. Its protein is CASSLALSANYGYTF.

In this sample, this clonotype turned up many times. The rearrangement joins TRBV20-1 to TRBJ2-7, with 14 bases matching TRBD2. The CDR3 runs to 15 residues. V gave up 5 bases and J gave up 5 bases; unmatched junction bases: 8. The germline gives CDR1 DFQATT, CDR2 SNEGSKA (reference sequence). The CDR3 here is CSASTGLAGGNEQYV. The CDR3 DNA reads TGCAGTGCTTCGACCGGACTAGCGGGAGGTAACGAGCAGTACGTC.

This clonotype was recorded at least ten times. CDR3 protein: CSVERVSGRGETQYF. CDR3 bases: TGCAGCGTTGAAAGAGTTAGCGGGAGGGGGGAGACCCAGTACTTC. V is TRBV29-1 and J is TRBJ2-5; 11 positions agree with TRBD2. The CDR3 covers 15 residues. CDR1 and CDR2 from the germline V gene are SQVTM and ANQGSEA. Trimming at V came to 2 bases and at J to 5 bases, leaving 7 bases not matched to a gene.

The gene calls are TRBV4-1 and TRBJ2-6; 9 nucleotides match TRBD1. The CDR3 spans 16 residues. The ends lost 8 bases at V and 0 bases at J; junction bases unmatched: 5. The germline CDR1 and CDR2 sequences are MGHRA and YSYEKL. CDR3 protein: CASRPGQGSGANVLTF. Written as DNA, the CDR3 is TGCGCCAGCCGGCCGGGACAGGGCTCTGGGGCCAACGTCCTGACTTTC.

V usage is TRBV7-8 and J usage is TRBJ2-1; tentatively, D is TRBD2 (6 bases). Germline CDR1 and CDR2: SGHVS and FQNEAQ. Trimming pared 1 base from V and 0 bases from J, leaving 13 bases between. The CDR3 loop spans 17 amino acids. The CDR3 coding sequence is TGTGCCAGCAGCTTAGTGGCCGGGGGTCTCTCCTACAATGAGCAGTTCTTC. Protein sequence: CASSLVAGGLSYNEQFF.